The sample holds a few counts of the clone carrying this TCR beta chain. Its matching antigen is unknown. These data originate in a study of beta chain features in type 1 diabetes. General study points: All four CD4+ subsets from Type 1 diabetes patients carried moderately but significantly shorter TCRB CDR3s. Among patients, naive, central memory and Treg TCRB repertoires appeared more similar than among healthy donors.

Sequenced material consisted of expressed TCRB transcripts (all of the isolated RNA was reverse transcribed). Each sample of naive, central memory or regulatory T cells had, on average, around 3.3 million reads. The repertoire was sequenced with immunoSEQ multiplex PCR; TCRdb's copy has only in-frame clones and lacks some. In the table there are some 160,000 clones, about 9% of which are singletons. The V gene's germline CDR1 is KGHSH and CDR2 LQKENI. Trimming at V came to 6 bases and at J to 0 bases, leaving 8 bases not matched to a gene. This CDR3 region has 15 residues. This TCR was recovered from a woman aged 18-29 years with type 1 diabetes. The source material was central memory CD4+ T cells from blood. This sequence joins TRBV18 and TRBJ2-7; 7 nucleotides match TRBD1. The CDR3: CASSREQGTSYEQYF. CDR3 bases: TGTGCCAGCTCGAGGGAACAGGGGACCTCCTACGAGCAGTACTTC.